This TCR beta chain was sequenced during a study of Ad26.COV2.S vaccination and SARS-CoV-2 variants (dated by TCRdb to the early 2020s). The study in broad terms: Donors in the vaccine arm were drawn from COV1001, a multicentre, randomized, double-blind, placebo-controlled phase I-IIa trial testing Ad26.COV2.S in healthy adults. Dosing of Ad26.COV2.S was intramuscular, at either 5x10^10 or 1x10^11 viral particles, delivered as one shot or as two shots spaced 56 days apart. Sequencing of the TCRbeta repertoire served to evaluate the specificity and breadth of SARS-CoV-2-reactive T cell receptors following Ad26.COV2.S vaccination. The TCR-sequenced set comprised about 32 samples: approximately 19 Ad26.COV2.S vaccine recipients, 5 placebo recipients and 8 SARS-CoV-2 convalescent individuals. Trial participants were randomized into five groups of five, in which low-dose or high-dose Ad26.COV2.S was given once or twice, or placebo was given on both occasions. Blinding of investigators to trial group allocation was maintained during experiments and outcome assessment.

V is cut by 0 bases and J by 8 bases, and the space between the germline ends is 14 bases. The CDR3 runs 14 residues from the cysteine to the phenylalanine. Only the CDR3 DNA stays, 42 bases, in frame from base 1. CDR1 SGHDT and CDR2 YYEEEE were looked up in the germline V gene. Details on this clone: No cognate antigen has been identified for it. The input lacks base qualities; no much larger clone sits a single base away.

Study-wide conclusions, independent of this receptor: Higher spike-specific TCR breadth was observed in Ad26.COV2.S recipients than in placebo recipients (P = 0.0014). The authors noted that the TCR breadth and depth analyses may have underestimated total T cell responses. Non-spike TCR breadth was comparable between vaccine and placebo recipients, consistent with the vaccine containing only spike. Substantial breadth of spike-specific CD8+ and CD4+ T cell responses was reported after vaccination. The study was not powered to compare responses between vaccine doses or regimens.

TCRbeta CDR3 regions were sequenced with the immunoSEQ Assay. After extraction, genomic DNA underwent amplification by bias-controlled multiplex PCR, followed by high-throughput sequencing. Under the source paper's analysis protocol: To quantify the absolute abundance of every unique TCRbeta CDR3 region, sequences were collapsed and filtered. T cell fraction was estimated by normalizing TCRbeta template counts to usable DNA, with usable DNA measured through amplification of reference genes found in all nucleated cells. Repertoire TCRs were annotated as SARS-CoV-2-specific by exact matching of V gene, CDR3 amino acid sequence and J gene to a known reactive TCR set. MIRA supplied the reference SARS-CoV-2 TCR set, which was filtered for enrichment in COVID-19-positive ImmuneCODE repertoires so that public or cross-reactive TCRs were removed. Using the MIRA antigens, annotated TCRs were further analysed by specific ORF or by position within an ORF. Breadth was defined as the number of annotated unique rearrangements divided by the total number of unique productive rearrangements, and depth was defined as the summed frequency of the annotated unique rearrangements. Two-sided Wilcoxon rank-sum tests were used to compare TCR breadth between groups. TCRdb took this table from immuneACCESS and kept in-frame rearrangements with V and J called. Such tables lack part of the clones; where checked against another copy, unresolved V genes explain under half of the gap, and the rest is unexplained. The DNA gave D and trimming, while V, J and clone size come from that table. Counted in this sample were around 300,000 clones; approximately 90% of them appeared once. The top ten constitute around 5% of the sample.

The treatment or condition tag for this specimen amounts to: roughly 19 received Ad26.COV2.S at low or high dose, single or two shots; several received placebo; per-sample allocation not given. Repertoires of vaccine and placebo recipients were sequenced from samples taken on day 63 after the first injection. Cohort 1b enrolled roughly 25 adults aged 18-55 years at a single site in Boston, USA, between 29 July and 7 August 2020. Ad26.COV2.S was a replication-incompetent adenovirus type 26 vector that expressed a prefusion-stabilized SARS-CoV-2 spike protein derived from the original Wuhan strain. The source was peripheral blood, collected in a trial of Ad26.COV2.S vaccine versus placebo. The rearranged segments are TRBV5-6 and TRBJ1-2; there is no confident call for the D gene. This sequence originates from a person aged 18-65 years who received the Ad26.COV2.S COVID-19 vaccine or a placebo. The DNA is as follows: TGTGCCAGCAGCTTGGTCCAAGACTTGGGGGGCTACACCTTC. It specifies CASSLVQDLGGYTF.